This T cell receptor beta chain was documented in a study of blood T cell repertoires in COVID-19. Study-wide context: Some COVID-19 samples were acute and others convalescent; all came from the United States, Italy and Spain. Sources were T cells, B-cell-depleted T cells, or PBMCs; the material itself was cDNA or gDNA.

Authors' methods: Reference gene primer amplification in the assay estimated nucleated cell counts. Clones were sequenced by immunoSEQ multiplex PCR, and TCRdb holds only the in-frame ones, with some missing. V, J and clone size were drawn from that table, and D and trimming were deduced from the DNA. The sample includes under 200,000 clones, roughly 78% seen only once; the top ten take around 20%. Enrollees, roughly 18 to 90 years old, lived in fewer than 25 US areas. This CDR3 spans 13 amino acids. CDR1 and CDR2 (germline): SEHNR, FQNEAQ (reference sequence). V was shortened by 4 bases and J by 2 bases, with 7 bases between the two germline ends.

The genes are TRBV7-9 and TRBJ2-3, with D perhaps matching TRBD2 (5 bases). Sequencing was carried out using PBMCs or T cells enriched from blood (not recorded which). The receptor's source is a woman in her 70s in a cohort exposed to, infected with or recovered from COVID-19 (not recorded which). This CDR3 is CASSSGFTDTQYF. CDR3 bases: TGTGCCAGCAGCTCGGGGTTCACAGATACGCAGTATTTT.